These 21 T cell receptor beta chains were all obtained from the same sample, sequenced in a study of T-cell reconstitution after alpha-beta-depleted transplantation in children. TCRbeta library preparation incorporated unique molecular identifiers. One entry per CDR3 protein, called by TCRdb with MiXCR from the PCR reads. The sample lists 150,000 to 250,000 distinct CDR3 sequences, roughly 14% occurring once. The source was PBMCs from the stem cell graft donor, collected from the stem cell graft. The receptor source for this set is a human donor who donated a stem cell graft to a child with acute lymphoblastic leukemia.

This clonotype was recorded a few times. The chain carries TRBV6-5 and TRBJ2-1, with a weak D call TRBD1 (7 bases). The V gene's germline CDR1 is MNHEY and CDR2 SVGAGI. Trimming left V 0 bases short and J 8 bases short, with 23 bases between. The CDR3 covers 18 residues. CDR3 protein: CASSYSDRVESSVDEQFF. The CDR3, as DNA: TGTGCCAGCAGTTACTCCGACAGGGTTGAGTCTAGCGTGGATGAGCAGTTCTTC.

This clonotype was counted at least ten times. The rearrangement uses TRBV5-1 and TRBJ2-3; D possibly corresponds to TRBD2 (5 bases). The CDR3 totals 17 residues. CDR1 and CDR2 from the germline V gene are SGHRS and YFSETQ. Trimming cost V 0 bases and J 2 bases, with 16 bases left between them. The CDR3 here is CASSLASSGLTTDTQYF. The CDR3 DNA sequence: TGCGCCAGCAGCTTGGCCAGTTCTGGACTGACCACAGATACGCAGTATTTT.

In its sample, this clonotype was seen many times. The genes are TRBV20-1 and TRBJ2-3, with D perhaps assigned TRBD1 or TRBD2 (5 bases each). Trimming took off 1 base at V and 0 bases at J, with 8 bases between the two ends. Germline V gives CDR1 DFQATT, CDR2 SNEGSKA (reference sequence). This CDR3 has 14 residues. CDR3 coding DNA: TGCAGTGCTAGAGGGGGGAGCAGCACAGATACGCAGTATTTT. This gives the protein CSARGGSSTDTQYF.

This clonotype was found many times. The chain joins TRBV29-1 to TRBJ1-1; D not certain. V was trimmed by 3 bases and J by 0 bases, leaving 14 bases between them. The germline V gene has CDR1 SQVTM and CDR2 ANQGSEA. The CDR3 runs 15 residues. DNA for the CDR3: TGCAGCGTTGACCCCGGGAGAGGTATGAACACTGAAGCTTTCTTT. Protein: CSVDPGRGMNTEAFF.

At least ten counts were recorded for this clonotype. The chain employs TRBV7-8 and TRBJ2-2; no firm D call. There are 15 residues in the CDR3. Trimming took 4 bases from V and 1 from J, leaving 10 bases between them. Germline CDR1 and CDR2: SGHVS and FQNEAQ. As DNA, the CDR3 is TGTGCCAGCAGCTCTACAAGTGTGAACACCGGGGAGCTGTTTTTT. Translation: CASSSTSVNTGELFF.

This clonotype was picked up many times. This chain connects TRBV5-5 to TRBJ1-5; a possible D gene is TRBD1 (6 bases). Per germline, CDR1 SGHKS and CDR2 YYEKEE (reference sequence). The CDR3 has 14 residues. V lost 3 bases and J lost 0, with 7 bases in between. The CDR3 here is CASSSGASNQPQHF. Here the CDR3 DNA reads TGTGCCAGCAGCTCAGGGGCTAGCAATCAGCCCCAGCATTTT. The variable domain in full, completed from reference TRBV5-5 and TRBJ1-5, reads DAGVTQSPTHLIKTRGQQVTLRCSPISGHKSVSWYQQVLGQGPQFIFQYYEKEERGRGNFPDRFSARQFPNYSSELNVNALLLGDSALYLCASSSGASNQPQHFGDGTRLSIL.

In this sample, this clonotype turned up many times. The chain recombines TRBV7-2 with TRBJ1-2, with 12 bases lining up with TRBD1. The germline V gene encodes CDR1 SGHTA and CDR2 FQGNSA. J lost 4 bases, V lost 6 bases, and 12 bases had no gene match. The CDR3 is made up of 17 amino acids. The CDR3 bases are TGTGCCAGCAGTTCCTCCCCGGGACAGGGGGCAGGCTATGGCTACACCTTC. It translates to CASSSSPGQGAGYGYTF.

In this sample, this clonotype turned up many times. The chain is built from TRBV7-2 and TRBJ2-3, with D unclear. This CDR3 spans 12 amino acids. Trimming took 5 bases from V and 2 from J, leaving 5 bases between them. The germline CDR1 and CDR2 sequences are SGHTA and FQGNSA. The CDR3 DNA reads TGTGCCAGCAGCCGTACCACAGATACGCAGTATTTT. Its protein is CASSRTTDTQYF.

This clonotype showed up many times. This chain uses TRBV20-1 with TRBJ1-3, with D tentatively TRBD1 (5 bases). V shed 4 bases and J shed 0 bases, with 16 bases lying between them. Looked up from germline, CDR1 is DFQATT and CDR2 is SNEGSKA (reference sequence). This CDR3 region has 16 residues. The CDR3 region is CSATRAGVYSGNTIYF. CDR3 DNA sequence: TGCAGTGCTACACGGGCGGGGGTCTACTCTGGAAACACCATATATTTT.

This clonotype was seen many times. The chain combines TRBV6-1 with TRBJ1-6; D gene unclear. Trimming left V 6 bases short and J 6 bases short, with 21 bases between. Germline V gives CDR1 MNHNS, CDR2 SASEGT. There are 17 residues in the CDR3. Written as DNA, the CDR3 is TGTGCCAGCAGGCCGATTCCAGGCGGTTCGCTTAATTCACCCCTCCACTTT. As protein: CASRPIPGGSLNSPLHF.

This clonotype occurred many times. The V call is TRBV29-1, the J call TRBJ2-5, with a weak D call TRBD1 (5 bases). Germline lookup yields CDR1 SQVTM and CDR2 ANQGSEA. The CDR3 has 18 amino acids. The V end was cut by 3 bases, the J end by 0 bases, with 23 bases between. The CDR3 region is CSVDNLYGVGRDQETQYF. The DNA for the CDR3 is TGCAGCGTTGATAACCTGTACGGAGTGGGGCGAGACCAAGAGACCCAGTACTTC. The whole variable domain, filled in from reference TRBV29-1 and TRBJ2-5, reads SAVISQKPSRDICQRGTSLTIQCQVDSQVTMMFWYRQQPGQSLTLIATANQGSEATYESGFVIDKFPISRPNLTFSTLTVSNMSPEDSSIYLCSVDNLYGVGRDQETQYFGPGTRLLVL.

This clonotype was picked up many times. The rearrangement joins TRBV12-3 or TRBV12-4 to TRBJ2-2; TRBD2 is a possible D gene (6 bases). This CDR3 has 13 residues. The V gene lost 4 bases and the J gene lost 4 bases, with 7 bases spanning the gap. The CDR3 nucleotides are TGTGCCAGCAGTTGGGAGGTCACCGGGGAGCTGTTTTTT. Translating it yields CASSWEVTGELFF.

The V call is TRBV7-9, the J call TRBJ2-6; 8 bases match TRBD1. Per germline, CDR1 SEHNR and CDR2 FQNEAQ (reference sequence). The CDR3 runs to 17 residues. The junction had 5 bases not matched to a gene; V was cut back by 1 base and J by 3 bases. The CDR3 sequence: CASSLEQGGVGANVLTF. In DNA, the CDR3 is TGTGCCAGCAGCTTAGAACAGGGGGGCGTTGGGGCCAACGTCCTGACTTTC.

The chain carries TRBV12-3 or TRBV12-4 and TRBJ1-3; D may be TRBD1 (6 bases). The CDR3 is 14 amino acids. Trimming pared 7 bases from V and 1 base from J, leaving 11 bases between. The CDR3 DNA reads as TGTGCCAGCAAAAAACAGGGATCTGGAAACACCATATATTTT. Translated, it gives CASKKQGSGNTIYF.

This clonotype was seen at least ten times. The chain is built from TRBV10-3 and TRBJ2-4; D is undetermined. CDR3 length: 14 amino acids. Trimming left V 3 bases short and J 1 base short, with 7 bases between. Germline V gene sequence: CDR1 ENHRY, CDR2 SYGVKD. In DNA, the CDR3 is TGTGCCATCAGTGACGGGTTGGCCAAAAACATTCAGTACTTC. Translated, it gives CAISDGLAKNIQYF.

This clonotype occurred many times. The chain has TRBV5-1 and TRBJ2-7; TRBD1 agrees at 7 bases. The CDR3 totals 14 residues. Germline CDR1 is SGHRS and CDR2 is YFSETQ. Germline trimming cut 0 bases from V and 5 bases from J; bases unmatched to any gene: 5. CDR3 bases: TGCGCCAGCAGCTTGGCGACAGGGAAGGACGAGCAGTACTTC. It is translated as CASSLATGKDEQYF.

This clonotype was counted ten times or more. The gene calls are TRBV5-1 and TRBJ1-2; weak D call: TRBD1 (5 bases). Germline-derived CDR1 and CDR2 are SGHRS and YFSETQ. Trimming shortened V by 0 bases and J by 3 bases, and 12 bases separated the two germline ends. The CDR3 is made up of 15 amino acids. The CDR3 DNA follows: TGCGCCAGCAGCTTGGCCCCGGGAGGGGACTATGGCTACACCTTC. Amino acids: CASSLAPGGDYGYTF.

The genes are TRBV5-8 and TRBJ1-1, with D perhaps TRBD1 (5 bases). The germline CDR1 and CDR2 sequences are SGHTS and YDEGEE. The V end was cut by 5 bases, the J end by 12 bases, with 20 bases between. This CDR3 spans 13 amino acids. In DNA form, the CDR3 reads TGTGCCAGCAGGATGGGACGCCGACCTACCCCTTTCTTT. Encoded protein: CASRMGRRPTPFF. Variable domain in full (rest from reference TRBV5-8 and TRBJ1-1): EAGVTQSPTHLIKTRGQQATLRCSPISGHTSVYWYQQALGLGLQFLLWYDEGEERNRGNFPPRFSGRQFPNYSSELNVNALELEDSALYLCASRMGRRPTPFFGQGTRLTVV.

This clonotype was seen more than once but under ten times. V and J are TRBV5-1 and TRBJ2-7; D perhaps matches TRBD1 (7 bases). V lost 3 bases and J 7 bases, leaving 14 bases between the germline ends. The CDR3 sequence is 13 residues long. Germline V gene lookup returns CDR1 SGHRS and CDR2 YFSETQ. The CDR3 loop is CASSWTTGDEQYF. The CDR3 DNA follows: TGCGCCAGCAGCTGGACTACAGGGGATGAGCAGTACTTC.

The CDR3 sequence is CASSDWGTYEQYF. The CDR3 coding sequence is TGTGCCAGCAGTGATTGGGGAACCTACGAGCAGTACTTC. The chain employs TRBV6-1 and TRBJ2-7, with no clear D. This CDR3 region has 13 residues. Looked up from germline, CDR1 is MNHNS and CDR2 is SASEGT. The V end was cut by 3 bases, the J end by 2 bases, with 8 bases between.

This clonotype has at least ten counts. The rearrangement links TRBV5-1 to TRBJ2-3, with TRBD2 matching over 9 bases. J lost 5 bases, V lost 4 bases, and 5 bases had no gene match. The CDR3 extends over 14 amino acids. The germline CDR1 and CDR2 sequences are SGHRS and YFSETQ. CDR3 sequence (DNA): TGCGCCAGCAGCCCTCGACTAGCGGTAGATACGCAGTATTTT. Its protein product is CASSPRLAVDTQYF.